One and the same sample provided the 5 T cell receptor beta chains below, sequenced in a study of T cell responses to AZD1222 COVID-19 vaccine. Profiled with immunoSEQ multiplex PCR; TCRdb holds only in-frame clones, not every one. The sample contains 150,000 to 200,000 clones, under 95% of which appear only once. Sequenced material: peripheral blood, taken 28 days after the second AZD1222 dose. These receptors were collected from an adult who received the AZD1222 COVID-19 vaccine.

This chain links TRBV6-2 or TRBV6-3 with TRBJ2-1, with D perhaps matching TRBD1 or TRBD2 (6 bases each). V lost 5 bases and J 8 bases, leaving 25 bases between the germline ends. Germline CDR1 reads MNHEY; CDR2 reads SVGEGT. The CDR3 sequence is 17 residues long. CDR3 in DNA: TGTGCCAGCAGTGGGGGGCTTGGGGGTGTTCCCGTAGATGAGCAGTTCTTC. This codes for CASSGGLGGVPVDEQFF.

CDR3 sequence (DNA): TGTGCCAGCAGCATCACGGGACCCGGGTACGGCGTACTGACCTACGAGCAGTACTTC. Its protein product is CASSITGPGYGVLTYEQYF. The chain recombines TRBV7-2 with TRBJ2-7; D is perhaps TRBD1 or TRBD2 (5 bases each). V was clipped by 5 bases and J by 2 bases, with 28 bases between them. Germline-derived CDR1 and CDR2 are SGHTA and FQGNSA. This CDR3 contains 19 residues.

For this clone: The junction and the germline gene differ at one end; a read error may be behind it. V and J are TRBV6-5 and TRBJ1-3; the D gene is possibly TRBD1 (5 bases). CDR3 length equals 11 residues. Per germline, CDR1 MNHEY and CDR2 SVGAGI. In nucleotides, the CDR3 is TGCTGGACACGATCTGGAAACACCATATATTTT. Protein sequence: CWTRSGNTIYF.

This chain uses TRBV7-2 with TRBJ1-2, with TRBD1 matching over 12 bases. The trim removed 5 bases at V and 6 bases at J, leaving 10 bases unmatched. From germline, CDR1 is SGHTA and CDR2 FQGNSA. The CDR3 loop spans 16 amino acids. CDR3 DNA sequence: TGTGCCAGCAGCACCCGCCCGGGACAGGGGGCAAATGGCTACACCTTC. Amino acids: CASSTRPGQGANGYTF.

The chain recombines TRBV5-1 with TRBJ1-1; 7 bases align to TRBD1. This CDR3 has 15 residues. Germline CDR1 SGHRS, CDR2 YFSETQ. The V and J ends lost 2 bases and 1 base, in that order; junction bases with no gene match: 5. CDR3 amino acids: CASSFIAGGNTEAFF. The CDR3 bases are TGCGCCAGCAGCTTTATTGCAGGGGGGAACACTGAAGCTTTCTTT.